This entry is about one TCR beta chain. The antigen is not known. Amplification used 60 Vbeta primers and 13 Jbeta primers. TCRdb keeps only in-frame clones here, not all; method: immunoSEQ multiplex PCR. The sample has more than 100,000 clones; more than 75% are singletons. This CDR3 spans 14 amino acids. V was trimmed by 0 bases and J by 9 bases, leaving 15 bases between them. Per germline, CDR1 SNHLY and CDR2 FYNNEI. The data were obtained in a study of cytomegalovirus exposure and HLA in healthy donors. Study background: Among the approximately 380 donors who were genotyped, about 79% fell in the genetic ancestry cluster that is associated with self-reported Caucasian donors. Broader study findings: In a later analysis, compared with equally common non-associated chains, HLA-associated beta chains were more expanded. Altogether, some 160 TCR beta chains were recorded as cytomegalovirus-associated. The classifier reportedly diagnosed cytomegalovirus status with high specificity and sensitivity.

V usage is TRBV2 and J usage is TRBJ2-7, with D possibly TRBD2 on 5 matching bases. Sequenced material: PBMCs. This receptor was taken from a woman between 45 and 60 years old in good health and CMV-seropositive. The CDR3 region is CASSEARTLLVQYF. CDR3 sequence (DNA): TGTGCCAGCAGTGAAGCGAGGACTCTACTCGTGCAGTACTTC.